Listed here is a single TCR beta chain. These data originate in a study of cytomegalovirus exposure and HLA in healthy donors. The CDR3 has 12 residues. Germline V gene sequence: CDR1 SQVTM, CDR2 ANQGSEA. Trimming cost V 8 bases and J 4 bases, with 14 bases left between them. Researchers ran the PCR with 60 Vbeta and 13 Jbeta primers. This table comes from immunoSEQ multiplex PCR, and its TCRdb copy is limited to in-frame clones, with some not included. The table includes around 130,000 clones, around 80% detected once. V is TRBV29-1 and J is TRBJ1-2, with a possible D match to TRBD1 (5 bases). The clonotype originates from a boy aged 2 to 10 in good health and CMV-seronegative. Sequenced: PBMCs. Here the CDR3 reads CSLRRDSYGYTF. The CDR3 region has the DNA TGCAGCCTCCGCCGCGACAGCTATGGCTACACCTTC.